Each of the 9 T cell receptor beta chains below was sequenced from the same sample in a study of blood T cell repertoires in COVID-19. Libraries were prepared by immunoSEQ multiplex PCR; TCRdb keeps only in-frame clonotypes and omits some of them. The profile shows about 200,000 clones, roughly 86% of them singletons. The specimen sequenced was peripheral blood. The source of these receptors is a man in his sixties with acute or convalescent COVID-19.

This chain connects TRBV19 to TRBJ1-1, with 7 bases fitting TRBD1. V shed 5 bases and J 6 bases; nucleotides not matched to a gene: 15. The germline V gene has CDR1 LNHDA and CDR2 SQIVND (reference sequence). This CDR3 region has 16 residues. The DNA of the CDR3 is TGTGCCAGTAGTGGATACAGGGGTTCCCCATCCCCTGAAGCTTTCTTT. Protein sequence: CASSGYRGSPSPEAFF.

CDR3 sequence: CASTIGSMNTEAFF. In nucleotides, the CDR3 is TGTGCCAGCACCATAGGTAGCATGAACACTGAAGCTTTCTTT. This chain connects TRBV6-5 to TRBJ1-1; D unclear. The germline V and J ends were trimmed by 7 bases and 0 bases, with 12 bases remaining between them. The CDR3 spans 14 residues. Germline V lookup: CDR1 MNHEY, CDR2 SVGAGI.

A few counts support this clone. The rearrangement uses TRBV4-1 and TRBJ2-7; D may be TRBD2 (7 bases). The CDR3 length is 14 residues. Trimming removed 3 bases from V and 7 bases from J, with 16 bases in between. Germline CDR1 is MGHRA and CDR2 is YSYEKL. As DNA, the CDR3 is TGCGCCAGCAGCCAGGTGGGGGGGCCAAGGGAGCAGTACTTC. It specifies CASSQVGGPREQYF.

The chain combines TRBV7-8 with TRBJ2-3, with D possibly matching TRBD1 (7 bases). The CDR3 spans 16 residues. The germline V gene encodes CDR1 SGHVS and CDR2 FQNEAQ. The V end lost 1 base, the J end lost 5 bases, and 16 bases lay between the germline ends. The CDR3 here is CASSLVSAGGLDTQYF. Here the CDR3 DNA reads TGTGCCAGCAGCTTAGTGTCAGCAGGGGGGTTAGATACGCAGTATTTT.

This chain connects TRBV19 to TRBJ2-5; 8 bases align to TRBD2. V dropped 0 bases and J dropped 1; count of bases not matched to a gene: 7. Looked up from germline, CDR1 is LNHDA and CDR2 is SQIVND (reference sequence). The CDR3 covers 17 residues. DNA for the CDR3: TGTGCCAGTAGTATAGACCGGACTAGCAGGGCCCAAGAGACCCAGTACTTC. Amino acid sequence: CASSIDRTSRAQETQYF.

The table lists this clone with a count of one. This chain uses TRBV19 with TRBJ1-1; 8 bases line up with TRBD1. V shed 6 bases, J shed 3 bases, and the junction held 0 bases outside the gene matches. The germline V gene has CDR1 LNHDA and CDR2 SQIVND (reference sequence). The CDR3 covers 12 residues. The CDR3 DNA follows: TGTGCCAGTAGGGACAGGGACACTGAAGCTTTCTTT. This codes for CASRDRDTEAFF.

The CDR3 DNA reads TGTGCCAGCAGTACCGGAGGGGCTAGCCAGCCCCAGCATTTT. This encodes CASSTGGASQPQHF. The chain employs TRBV6-2 or TRBV6-3 and TRBJ1-5; TRBD1 might be the D (5 bases). V lost 5 bases and J 7 bases, leaving 15 bases between the germline ends. The CDR3 is 14 residues long. Germline CDR1 reads MNHEY; CDR2 reads SVGEGT.

The V gene is TRBV7-3, the J gene TRBJ1-1, with TRBD1 as a possible D gene (6 bases). Trimming pared 5 bases from V and 11 bases from J, leaving 21 bases between. CDR3 size: 14 residues. Looked up from germline, CDR1 is SGHTA and CDR2 is FQGTGA. DNA for the CDR3: TGTGCCAGCAGCCCATGGGGAGGGGGAGGAGAGGCTTTCTTT. This encodes CASSPWGGGGEAFF.

The V and J genes are TRBV5-1 and TRBJ1-3; maybe TRBD1 (5 bases). Trimming left V 2 bases short and J 1 base short, with 19 bases between. The CDR3 consists of 18 residues. Germline V gene lookup returns CDR1 SGHRS and CDR2 YFSETQ. CDR3 region: CASSFGPSGNPSGNTIYF. DNA for the CDR3: TGCGCCAGCAGCTTTGGGCCCTCAGGGAATCCATCTGGAAACACCATATATTTT.